The clone carrying this T cell receptor (beta chain) appeared many times. Germline lookup yields CDR1 LGHNT and CDR2 FRNRAP. V lost 9 bases, J lost 4 bases, and 9 bases stayed unmatched. CDR3 length: 14 amino acids. Time point meaning: newly diagnosed GD, antithyroid drugs for less than 3 months. PBMC-derived RNA was used for the TCR library. The data belong to a study of regulatory T cells in long-lasting Graves disease. Combining iRepertoire HTBI primers with Arm-PCR of CDR3 regions, the authors built TCR beta libraries. Each CDR3 protein gets one entry after TCRdb re-called the multiplex PCR reads with MiXCR. The data hold approximately 470,000 distinct CDR3 sequences, with about a sixth observed a single time. These data were likewise used in another study, on T cells in Graves' hyperthyroidism and ophthalmopathy. As that study records: RT-PCR in the first round (using the HTBI primer set) targeted the TCR CDR3. The model foresaw ophthalmopathy a median around seven months prior to onset.

The sequences come from peripheral blood mononuclear cells (PBMCs), collected at new diagnosis, from a patient treated with antithyroid drugs. The sequence was obtained from a man in his forties or fifties with Graves disease. V gene TRBV12-5 combines with J gene TRBJ2-5; 9 positions agree with TRBD1. The CDR3 DNA reads TGTGCTAGCCGTTCAACAGGGGGCGGAGAGACCCAGTACTTC. The encoded protein is CASRSTGGGETQYF.